This T cell receptor (beta chain) is from a study of CD8 T cells in ankylosing spondylitis (dated by TCRdb to about 2017). In terms of the full investigation: The study set out to find disease-linked TCR variants by profiling T cell receptor beta repertoires in ankylosing spondylitis patients and healthy donors. In total, the full study cohort was made up of some 110 healthy donors and some 26 ankylosing spondylitis patients. Peripheral blood samples were taken, and synovial fluid was additionally collected from ankylosing spondylitis patients.

From the germline V gene, CDR1 is ENHRY and CDR2 is SYGVKD. V was cut back by 3 bases and J by 1 base, leaving a gap of 12 bases between them. Spanning cysteine to phenylalanine, the CDR3 consists of 15 amino acids. Solely the CDR3 DNA is kept, with 45 bases framed from the first base. TCRdb records Illumina HiSeq 2500 as the sequencer. Quantitative 5'-RACE with molecular barcodes was used to prepare TCR beta libraries. In the original analysis: Disease-linked TCR variants were identified with a new computational method built on a probabilistic model of VDJ rearrangement. The public reads were run again by TCRdb, first through fastp at Q25 and then through MiXCR, and only productive beta chains were kept. Rows are combined by CDR3 protein, so each entry shows the most common genes and DNA. The V and J calls follow TCRdb's processing rather than the paper's. The sample table contains over 700,000 distinct CDR3 sequences; only one count was recorded for over 15% of them. The ten largest make up about 19% of the sample.

Paper-wide results and their limitations: Blood from ankylosing spondylitis patients appeared to be characterized by a TCR beta motif composed of about eight highly homologous amino acid variants. According to the report, matched synovial fluid samples from ankylosing spondylitis patients were significantly enriched for the disease-linked clones. Some motif variants were previously reported in synovial fluid and blood of reactive arthritis patients, suggesting common disease-initiation mechanisms. The disease-linked clones showed a CD8+ phenotype and occurred at relatively low frequencies in peripheral blood.

This clonotype was counted between two and nine times. Its antigen is unknown. No per-base quality is available; no much larger clone lies one base away. Sequencing was carried out using blood, either unsorted or a sorted T cell fraction (not recorded which). Recombination joined TRBV10-3 with TRBJ2-5; the D region possibly corresponds to TRBD2 (6 bases align). The TCR originated in a male donor with ankylosing spondylitis. The nucleotide sequence reads TGTGCCATCAGTGACCCTCCCGGGGGCCAAGAGACCCAGTACTTC. The encoded protein is CAISDPPGGQETQYF.